This T cell receptor beta chain comes out of a study of T cell responses to AZD1222 COVID-19 vaccine. Germline-derived CDR1 and CDR2 are SGHVS and FQNEAQ. V lost 6 bases to trimming and J lost 4 bases; unmatched junction nucleotides: 11. The CDR3 loop spans 15 amino acids. Findings and caveats of the study: Donors were largely white British and mainly female; clonal diversity was possibly underestimated. The study identified only a handful of AZD1222 recipients as seropositive at baseline.

TCRdb's table, derived via immunoSEQ multiplex PCR, lists solely in-frame clones and lacks some. The data hold around 150,000 clones, with under 95% observed a single time. Comments on this clone: The antigen is unknown.

Sequenced material: peripheral blood, taken 28 days after the second AZD1222 dose. The TCR sequence derives from an adult who received the AZD1222 COVID-19 vaccine. The chain combines TRBV7-8 with TRBJ2-5; 7 bases map to TRBD2. The DNA of the CDR3 is TGTGCCAGCAGTCCAGCAAGACTAGCTGGAGAGACCCAGTACTTC. Translated: CASSPARLAGETQYF.